There are many counts of the clone carrying this TCR beta chain. Researchers took RNA transcripts and amplified the TCR beta CDR3 regions from them. Primed by the HTBI set, a first-round RT-PCR was run on the TCR CDR3. From the multiplex PCR reads, TCRdb called clonotypes with MiXCR, one entry per CDR3 protein. Among approximately 430,000 distinct CDR3 sequences listed, roughly 14% were seen once. This sample was taken from a study of T cells in Graves' hyperthyroidism and ophthalmopathy. The CDR3 totals 14 residues. Trimming left V 2 bases short and J 6 bases short, with 11 bases between. Germline V gene lookup returns CDR1 MNHNS and CDR2 SASEGT.

The sequence came from a man aged 18 to 29 with Graves' ophthalmopathy. The chain joins TRBV6-1 to TRBJ2-1; tentatively, D is TRBD1 or TRBD2 (5 bases each). Sequenced input: blood. The CDR3 is CASSERGSLNEQFF. The CDR3 bases are TGTGCCAGCAGTGAACGGGGCAGCCTCAATGAGCAGTTCTTC.